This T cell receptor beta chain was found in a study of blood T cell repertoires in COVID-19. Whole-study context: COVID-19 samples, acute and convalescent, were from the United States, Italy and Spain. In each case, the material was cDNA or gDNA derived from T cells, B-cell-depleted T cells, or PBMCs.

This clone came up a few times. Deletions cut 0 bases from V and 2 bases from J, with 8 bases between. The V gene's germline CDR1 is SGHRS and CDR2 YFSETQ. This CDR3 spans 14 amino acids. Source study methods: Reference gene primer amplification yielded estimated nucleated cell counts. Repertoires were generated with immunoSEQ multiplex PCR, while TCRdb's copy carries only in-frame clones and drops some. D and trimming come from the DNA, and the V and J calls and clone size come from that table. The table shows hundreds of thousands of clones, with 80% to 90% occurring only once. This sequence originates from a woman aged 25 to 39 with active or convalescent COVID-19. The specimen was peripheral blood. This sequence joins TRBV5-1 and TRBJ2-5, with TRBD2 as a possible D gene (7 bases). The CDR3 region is CASSLEGGQETQYF. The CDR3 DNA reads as TGCGCCAGCAGCTTGGAGGGGGGGCAAGAGACCCAGTACTTC.